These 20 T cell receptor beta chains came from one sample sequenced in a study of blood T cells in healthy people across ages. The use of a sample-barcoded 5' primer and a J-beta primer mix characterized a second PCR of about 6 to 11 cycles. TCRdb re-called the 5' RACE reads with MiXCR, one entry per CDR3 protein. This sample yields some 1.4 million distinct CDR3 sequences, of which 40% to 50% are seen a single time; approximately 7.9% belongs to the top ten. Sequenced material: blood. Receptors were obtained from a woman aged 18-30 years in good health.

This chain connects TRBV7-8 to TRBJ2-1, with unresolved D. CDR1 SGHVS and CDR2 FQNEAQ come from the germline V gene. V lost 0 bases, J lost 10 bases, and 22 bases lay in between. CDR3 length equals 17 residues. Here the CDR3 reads CASSLASWGTTHYEQFF. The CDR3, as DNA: TGTGCCAGCAGCTTAGCGAGCTGGGGAACTACCCACTACGAGCAGTTCTTC.

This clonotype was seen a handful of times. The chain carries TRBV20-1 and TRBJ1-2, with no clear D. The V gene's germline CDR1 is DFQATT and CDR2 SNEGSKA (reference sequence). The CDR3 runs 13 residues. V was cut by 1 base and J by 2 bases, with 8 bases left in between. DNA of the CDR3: TGCAGTGCTAGAGTGGAAAGAAACTATGGCTACACCTTC. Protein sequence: CSARVERNYGYTF.

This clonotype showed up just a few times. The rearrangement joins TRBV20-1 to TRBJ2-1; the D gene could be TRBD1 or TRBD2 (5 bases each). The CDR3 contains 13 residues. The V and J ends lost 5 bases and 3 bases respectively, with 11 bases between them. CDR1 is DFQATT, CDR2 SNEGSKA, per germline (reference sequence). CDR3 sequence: CSAEGPNYNEQFF. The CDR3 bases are TGCAGTGCTGAGGGACCTAACTACAATGAGCAGTTCTTC.

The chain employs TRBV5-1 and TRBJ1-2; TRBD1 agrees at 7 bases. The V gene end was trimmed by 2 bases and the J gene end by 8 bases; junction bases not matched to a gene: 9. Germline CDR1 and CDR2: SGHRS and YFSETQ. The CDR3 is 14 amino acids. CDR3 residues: CASSLRQGSGGYTF. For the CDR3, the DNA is TGCGCCAGCAGCTTACGACAGGGTTCTGGGGGCTACACCTTC.

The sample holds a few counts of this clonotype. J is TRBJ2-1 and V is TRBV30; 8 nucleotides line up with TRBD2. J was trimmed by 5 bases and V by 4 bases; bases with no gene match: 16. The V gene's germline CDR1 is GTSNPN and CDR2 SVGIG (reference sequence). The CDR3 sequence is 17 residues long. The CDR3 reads CAWNGVYAGGDHNEQFF. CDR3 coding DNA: TGTGCCTGGAACGGGGTATACGCGGGAGGTGACCACAATGAGCAGTTCTTC. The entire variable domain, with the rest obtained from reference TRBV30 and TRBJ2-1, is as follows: SQTIHQWPATLVQPVGSPLSLECTVEGTSNPNLYWYRQAAGRGLQLLFYSVGIGQISSEVPQNLSASRPQDRQFILSSKKLLLSDSGFYLCAWNGVYAGGDHNEQFFGPGTRLTVL.

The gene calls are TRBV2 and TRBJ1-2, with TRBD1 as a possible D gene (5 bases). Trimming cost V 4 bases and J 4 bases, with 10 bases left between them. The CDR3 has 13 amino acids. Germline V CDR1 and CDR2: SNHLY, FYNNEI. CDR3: CASSVGALYGYTF. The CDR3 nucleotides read TGTGCCAGCAGTGTTGGGGCGCTCTATGGCTACACCTTC.

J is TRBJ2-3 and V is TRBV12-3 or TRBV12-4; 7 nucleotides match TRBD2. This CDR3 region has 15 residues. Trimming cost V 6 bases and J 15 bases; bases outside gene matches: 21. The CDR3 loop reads CASRGASGSTDMQYF. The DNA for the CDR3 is TGTGCCAGCAGAGGGGCTAGCGGAAGCACAGATATGCAATATTTT.

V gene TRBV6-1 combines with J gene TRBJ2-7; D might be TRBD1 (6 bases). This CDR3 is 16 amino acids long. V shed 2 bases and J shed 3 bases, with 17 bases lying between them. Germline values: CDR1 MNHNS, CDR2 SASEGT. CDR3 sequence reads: CASSEPQWGPIYEQYF. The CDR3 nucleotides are TGTGCCAGCAGTGAACCTCAATGGGGGCCCATCTACGAGCAGTACTTC.

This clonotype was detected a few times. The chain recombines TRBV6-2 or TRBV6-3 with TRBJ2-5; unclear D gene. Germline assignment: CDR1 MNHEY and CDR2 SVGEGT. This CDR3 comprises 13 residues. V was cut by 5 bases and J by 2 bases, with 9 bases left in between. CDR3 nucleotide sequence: TGTGCCAGCAGTGACCGACCTCAAGAGACCCAGTACTTC. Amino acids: CASSDRPQETQYF.

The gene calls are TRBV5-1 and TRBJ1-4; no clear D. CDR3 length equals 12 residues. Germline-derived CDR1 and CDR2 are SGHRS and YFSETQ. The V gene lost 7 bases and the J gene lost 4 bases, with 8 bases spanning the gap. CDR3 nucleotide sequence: TGCGCCAGCGGGGATGGTAATGAAAAACTGTTTTTT. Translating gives CASGDGNEKLFF.

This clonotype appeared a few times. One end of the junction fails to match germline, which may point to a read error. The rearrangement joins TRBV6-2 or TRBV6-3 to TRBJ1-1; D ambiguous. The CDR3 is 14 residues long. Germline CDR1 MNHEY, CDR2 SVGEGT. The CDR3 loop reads CASSYVGGNPEAFF. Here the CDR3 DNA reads TGTGCCAGCAGTTATGTGGGTGGGAACCCTGAAGCTTTCTTT.

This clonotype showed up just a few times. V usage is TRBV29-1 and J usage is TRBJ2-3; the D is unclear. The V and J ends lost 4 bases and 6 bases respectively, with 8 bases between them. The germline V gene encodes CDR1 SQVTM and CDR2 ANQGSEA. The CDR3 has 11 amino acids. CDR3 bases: TGCAGCGTTGTTTACGGGGATACGCAGTATTTT. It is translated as CSVVYGDTQYF.

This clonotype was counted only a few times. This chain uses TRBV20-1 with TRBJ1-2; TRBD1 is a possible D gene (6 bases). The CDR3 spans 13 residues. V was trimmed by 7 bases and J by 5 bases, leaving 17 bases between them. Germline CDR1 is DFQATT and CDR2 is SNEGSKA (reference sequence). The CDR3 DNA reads TGCAGTGGGAACAGGGAAGGTCGGTATGGCTACACCTTC. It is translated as CSGNREGRYGYTF.

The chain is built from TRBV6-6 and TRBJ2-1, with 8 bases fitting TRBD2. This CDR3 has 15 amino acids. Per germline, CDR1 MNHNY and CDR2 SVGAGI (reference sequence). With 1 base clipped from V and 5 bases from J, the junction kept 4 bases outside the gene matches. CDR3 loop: CASSYYSGVNNEQFF. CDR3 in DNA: TGTGCCAGCAGTTACTATAGCGGGGTTAACAATGAGCAGTTCTTC.

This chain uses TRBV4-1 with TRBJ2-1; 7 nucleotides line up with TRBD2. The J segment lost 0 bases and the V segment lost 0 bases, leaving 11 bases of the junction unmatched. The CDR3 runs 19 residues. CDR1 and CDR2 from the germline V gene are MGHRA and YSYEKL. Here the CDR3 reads CASSQDRGGGKSSYNEQFF. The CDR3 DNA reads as TGCGCCAGCAGCCAAGATCGAGGCGGGGGAAAAAGCTCCTACAATGAGCAGTTCTTC.

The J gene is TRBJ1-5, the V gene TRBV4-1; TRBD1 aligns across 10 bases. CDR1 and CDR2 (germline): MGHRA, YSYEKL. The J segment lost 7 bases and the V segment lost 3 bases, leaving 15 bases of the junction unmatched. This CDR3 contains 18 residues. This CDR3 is CASSHGRTGQGFNQPQHF. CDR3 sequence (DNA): TGCGCCAGCAGCCACGGACGTACGGGACAGGGGTTTAACCAGCCCCAGCATTTT.

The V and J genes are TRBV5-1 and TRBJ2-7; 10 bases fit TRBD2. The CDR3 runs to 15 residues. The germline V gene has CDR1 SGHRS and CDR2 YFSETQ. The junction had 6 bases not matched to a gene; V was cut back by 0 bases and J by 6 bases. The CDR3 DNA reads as TGCGCCAGCAGCTTGGTCTCTAGCGGGAGAACCGAGCAGTACTTC. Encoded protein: CASSLVSSGRTEQYF.

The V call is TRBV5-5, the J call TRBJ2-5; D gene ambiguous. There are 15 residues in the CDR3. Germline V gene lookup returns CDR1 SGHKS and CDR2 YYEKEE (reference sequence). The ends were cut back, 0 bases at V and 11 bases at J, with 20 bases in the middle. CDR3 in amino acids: CASSLAESRFFPQYF. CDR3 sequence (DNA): TGTGCCAGCAGCTTGGCCGAATCTCGGTTTTTCCCACAGTACTTC.

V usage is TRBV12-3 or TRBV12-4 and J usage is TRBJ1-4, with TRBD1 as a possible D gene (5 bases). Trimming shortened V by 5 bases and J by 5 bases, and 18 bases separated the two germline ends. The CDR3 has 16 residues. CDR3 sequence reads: CASSPGGTGENEKLFF. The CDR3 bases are TGTGCCAGCAGTCCCGGGGGGACCGGAGAAAATGAAAAACTGTTTTTT.

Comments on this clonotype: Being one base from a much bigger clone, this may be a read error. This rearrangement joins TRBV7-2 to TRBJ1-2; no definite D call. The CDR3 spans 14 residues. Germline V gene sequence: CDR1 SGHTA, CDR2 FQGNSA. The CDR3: CASSLGQANCGYTF. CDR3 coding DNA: TGTGCCAGCAGCTTAGGGCAGGCTAACTGTGGCTACACCTTC. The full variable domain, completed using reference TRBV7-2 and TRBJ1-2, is GAGVSQSPSNKVTEKGKDVELRCDPISGHTALYWYRQSLGQGLEFLIYFQGNSAPDKSGLPSDRFSAERTGGSVSTLTIQRTQQEDSAVYLCASSLGQANCGYTFGSGTRLTVV.